Below, one T cell receptor (beta chain) is given with its context. This sample stems from a study of cytomegalovirus exposure and HLA in healthy donors. Trimming removed 5 bases from V and 3 bases from J, with 16 bases in between. This CDR3 contains 15 residues. In germline, CDR1 is SNHLY, CDR2 FYNNEI. Using immunoSEQ multiplex PCR, the repertoire was profiled, and TCRdb retains in-frame clones only, with some absent. The table has some 290,000 clones, around 90% seen once; the top ten hold 0.9% to 1%. The chain uses TRBV2 and TRBJ1-2; no definite D call. This TCR was sampled from a man under 40 in good health and CMV-seronegative. The sequencing input was PBMCs. The CDR3 region is CASSLQVGGHYGYTF. CDR3 coding DNA: TGTGCCAGCAGTCTTCAGGTGGGAGGACACTATGGCTACACCTTC.